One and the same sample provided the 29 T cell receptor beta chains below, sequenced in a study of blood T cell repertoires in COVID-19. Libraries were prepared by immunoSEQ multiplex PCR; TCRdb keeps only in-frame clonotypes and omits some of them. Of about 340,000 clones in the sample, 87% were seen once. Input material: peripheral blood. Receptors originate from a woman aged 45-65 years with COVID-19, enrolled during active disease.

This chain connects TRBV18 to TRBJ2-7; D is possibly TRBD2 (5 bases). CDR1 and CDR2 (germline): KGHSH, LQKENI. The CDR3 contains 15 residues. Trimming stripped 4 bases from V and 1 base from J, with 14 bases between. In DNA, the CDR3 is TGTGCCAGCTCACTAACGGACGGCGGGTCCTACGAGCAGTACTTC. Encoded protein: CASSLTDGGSYEQYF.

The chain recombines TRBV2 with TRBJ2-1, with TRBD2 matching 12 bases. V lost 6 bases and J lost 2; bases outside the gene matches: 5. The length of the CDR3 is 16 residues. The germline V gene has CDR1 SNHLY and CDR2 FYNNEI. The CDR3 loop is CASRQTSGSAYNEQFF. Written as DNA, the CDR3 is TGTGCCAGCAGGCAGACTAGCGGGAGTGCCTACAATGAGCAGTTCTTC.

CDR3 sequence reads: CASRQGYTSEAFF. DNA for the CDR3: TGTGCCAGCAGACAGGGGTACACTTCTGAAGCTTTCTTT. The V gene is TRBV6-6, the J gene TRBJ1-1; TRBD1 matches at 7 bases. The V segment lost 6 bases and the J segment 6 bases; nucleotides outside the gene matches: 7. The CDR3 is 13 residues long. Per germline, CDR1 MNHNY and CDR2 SVGAGI (reference sequence).

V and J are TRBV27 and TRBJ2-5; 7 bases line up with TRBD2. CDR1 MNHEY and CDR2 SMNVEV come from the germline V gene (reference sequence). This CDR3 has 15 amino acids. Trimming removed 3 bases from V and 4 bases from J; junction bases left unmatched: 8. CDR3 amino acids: CASSFLKGRGETQYF. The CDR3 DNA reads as TGTGCCAGCAGTTTCCTTAAAGGGAGGGGAGAGACCCAGTACTTC.

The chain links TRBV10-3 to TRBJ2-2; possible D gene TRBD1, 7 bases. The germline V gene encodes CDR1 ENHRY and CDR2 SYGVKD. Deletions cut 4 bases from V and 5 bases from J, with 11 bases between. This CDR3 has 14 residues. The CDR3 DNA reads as TGTGCCATCAGTGGGCAGGGGGGAACCGGGGAGCTGTTTTTT. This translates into CAISGQGGTGELFF.

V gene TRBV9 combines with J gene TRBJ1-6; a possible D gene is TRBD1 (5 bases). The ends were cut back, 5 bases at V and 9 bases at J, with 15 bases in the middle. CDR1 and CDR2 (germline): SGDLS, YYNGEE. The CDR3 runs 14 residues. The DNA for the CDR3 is TGTGCCAGCAGAGGGAGGGGAATCGGTTCACCCCTCCACTTT. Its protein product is CASRGRGIGSPLHF.

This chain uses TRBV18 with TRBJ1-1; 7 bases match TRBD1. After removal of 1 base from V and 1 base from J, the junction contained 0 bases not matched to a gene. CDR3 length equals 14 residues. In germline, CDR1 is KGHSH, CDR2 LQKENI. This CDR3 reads CASSPQGANTEAFF. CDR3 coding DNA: TGTGCCAGCTCACCACAGGGGGCGAACACTGAAGCTTTCTTT.

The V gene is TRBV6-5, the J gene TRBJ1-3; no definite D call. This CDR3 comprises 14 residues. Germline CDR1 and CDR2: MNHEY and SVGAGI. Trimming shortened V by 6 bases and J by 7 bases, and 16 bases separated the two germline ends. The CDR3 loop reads CASRAGLLGNTIYF. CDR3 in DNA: TGTGCCAGCAGGGCCGGACTCCTGGGGAACACCATATATTTT.

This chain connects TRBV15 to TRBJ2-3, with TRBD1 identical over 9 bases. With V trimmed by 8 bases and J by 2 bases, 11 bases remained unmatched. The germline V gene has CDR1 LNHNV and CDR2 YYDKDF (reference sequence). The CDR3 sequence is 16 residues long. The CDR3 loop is CATQATTGGHTDTQYF. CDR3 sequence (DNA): TGTGCCACCCAAGCAACCACAGGGGGCCACACAGATACGCAGTATTTT.

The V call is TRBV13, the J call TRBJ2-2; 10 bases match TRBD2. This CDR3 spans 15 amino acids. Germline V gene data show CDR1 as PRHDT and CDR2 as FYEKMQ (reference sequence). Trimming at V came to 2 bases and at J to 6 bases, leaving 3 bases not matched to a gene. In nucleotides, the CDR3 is TGTGCCAGCAGCTTAAAAGCGGGAGGGGCCGGGGAGCTGTTTTTT. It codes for CASSLKAGGAGELFF. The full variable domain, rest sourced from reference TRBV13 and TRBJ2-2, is AAGVIQSPRHLIKEKRETATLKCYPIPRHDTVYWYQQGPGQDPQFLISFYEKMQSDKGSIPDRFSAQQFSDYHSELNMSSLELGDSALYFCASSLKAGGAGELFFGEGSRLTVL.

The CDR3 nucleotides read TGTGCCACCAGTGATCTACCAGGGGTGGGAGACACAGATACGCAGTATTTT. It codes for CATSDLPGVGDTDTQYF. The rearrangement links TRBV24-1 to TRBJ2-3; a weak D match, TRBD1 (6 bases). Germline V lookup: CDR1 KGHDR, CDR2 SFDVKD. The germline V and J ends were trimmed by 3 bases and 2 bases, with 17 bases remaining between them. This CDR3 region has 17 residues.

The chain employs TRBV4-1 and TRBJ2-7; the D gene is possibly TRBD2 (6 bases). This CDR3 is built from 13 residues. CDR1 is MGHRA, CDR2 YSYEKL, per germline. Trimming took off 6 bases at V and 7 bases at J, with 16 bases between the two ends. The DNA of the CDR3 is TGCGCCAGCAGTAGTACGGCGGGGCGGGAGCAGTACTTC. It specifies CASSSTAGREQYF.

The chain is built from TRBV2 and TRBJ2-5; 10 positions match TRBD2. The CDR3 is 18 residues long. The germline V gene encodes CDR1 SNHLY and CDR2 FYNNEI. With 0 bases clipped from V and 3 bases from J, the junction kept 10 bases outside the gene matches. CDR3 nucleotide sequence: TGTGCCAGCAGTGAAGCCGCTAGCGGGAGAGGTTGGGAAGAGACCCAGTACTTC. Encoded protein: CASSEAASGRGWEETQYF.

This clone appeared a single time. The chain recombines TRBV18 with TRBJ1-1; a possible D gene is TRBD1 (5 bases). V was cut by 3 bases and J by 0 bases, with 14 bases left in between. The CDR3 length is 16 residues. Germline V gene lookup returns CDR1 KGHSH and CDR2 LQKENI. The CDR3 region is CASSPQGMGMNTEAFF. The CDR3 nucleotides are TGTGCCAGCTCACCGCAGGGTATGGGGATGAACACTGAAGCTTTCTTT.

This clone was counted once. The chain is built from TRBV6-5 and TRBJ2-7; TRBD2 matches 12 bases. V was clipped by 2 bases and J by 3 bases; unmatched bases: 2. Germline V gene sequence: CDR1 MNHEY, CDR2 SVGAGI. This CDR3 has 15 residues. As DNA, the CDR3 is TGTGCCAGCAGTTACCCGACTAGCGGGAGCTACGAGCAGTACTTC. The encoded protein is CASSYPTSGSYEQYF.

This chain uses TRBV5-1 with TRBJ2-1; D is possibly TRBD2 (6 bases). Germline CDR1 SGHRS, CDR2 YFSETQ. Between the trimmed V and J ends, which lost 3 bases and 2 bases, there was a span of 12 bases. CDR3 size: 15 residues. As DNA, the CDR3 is TGCGCCAGCAGCTCTCGTTGGGGGGCCTACAATGAGCAGTTCTTC. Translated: CASSSRWGAYNEQFF.

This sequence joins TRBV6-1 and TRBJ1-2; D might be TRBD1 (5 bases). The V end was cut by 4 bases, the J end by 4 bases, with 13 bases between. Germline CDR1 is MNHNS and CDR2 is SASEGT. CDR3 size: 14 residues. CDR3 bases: TGTGCCAGCAGTGTTACTGGGGGGATCTATGGCTACACCTTC. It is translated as CASSVTGGIYGYTF.

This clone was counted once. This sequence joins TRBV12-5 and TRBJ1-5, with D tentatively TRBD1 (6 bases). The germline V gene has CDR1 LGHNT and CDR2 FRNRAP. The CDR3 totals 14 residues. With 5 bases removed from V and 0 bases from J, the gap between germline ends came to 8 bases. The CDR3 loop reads CASGTGFSNQPQHF. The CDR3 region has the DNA TGTGCTAGTGGTACAGGGTTTAGCAATCAGCCCCAGCATTTT.

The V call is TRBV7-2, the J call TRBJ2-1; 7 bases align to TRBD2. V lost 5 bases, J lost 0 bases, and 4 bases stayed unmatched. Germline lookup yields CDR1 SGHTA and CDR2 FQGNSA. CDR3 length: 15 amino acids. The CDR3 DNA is TGTGCCAGCAGCCTCTCGGGAGGCTCCTACAATGAGCAGTTCTTC. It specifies CASSLSGGSYNEQFF.

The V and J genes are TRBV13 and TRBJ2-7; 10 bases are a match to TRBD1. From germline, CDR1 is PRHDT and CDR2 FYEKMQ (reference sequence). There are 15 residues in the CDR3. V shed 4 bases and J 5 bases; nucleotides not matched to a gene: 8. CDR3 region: CASSYRDRGPDEQYF. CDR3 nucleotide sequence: TGTGCCAGCAGCTACCGGGACAGGGGTCCTGACGAGCAGTACTTC.

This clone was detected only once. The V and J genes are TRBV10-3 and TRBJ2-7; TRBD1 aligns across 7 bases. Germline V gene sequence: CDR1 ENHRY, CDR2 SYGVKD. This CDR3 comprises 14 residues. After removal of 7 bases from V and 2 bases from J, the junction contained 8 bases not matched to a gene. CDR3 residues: CAITTRGLTYEQYF. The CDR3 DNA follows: TGTGCCATCACCACGAGGGGGCTAACCTACGAGCAGTACTTC.

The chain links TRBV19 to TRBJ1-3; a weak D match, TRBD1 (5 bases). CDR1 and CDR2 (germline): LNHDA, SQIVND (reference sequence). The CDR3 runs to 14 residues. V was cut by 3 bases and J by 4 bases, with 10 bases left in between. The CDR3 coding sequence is TGTGCCAGTAGTATGATGCGGACAGGAAACACCATATATTTT. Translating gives CASSMMRTGNTIYF.

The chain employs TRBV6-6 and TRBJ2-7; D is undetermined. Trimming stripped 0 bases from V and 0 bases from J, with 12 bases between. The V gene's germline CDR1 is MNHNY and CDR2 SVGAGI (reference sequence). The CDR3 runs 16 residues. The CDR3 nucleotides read TGTGCCAGCAGTTACTCGGAAACTACCCCCTCCTACGAGCAGTACTTC. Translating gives CASSYSETTPSYEQYF.

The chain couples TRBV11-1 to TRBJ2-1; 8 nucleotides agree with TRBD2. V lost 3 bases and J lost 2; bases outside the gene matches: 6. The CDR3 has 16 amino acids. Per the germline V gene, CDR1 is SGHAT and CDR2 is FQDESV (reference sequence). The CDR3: CASSFTSGRAYNEQFF. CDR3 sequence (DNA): TGTGCCAGCAGCTTCACAAGCGGGAGAGCCTACAATGAGCAGTTCTTC. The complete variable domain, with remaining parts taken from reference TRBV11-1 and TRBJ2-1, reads EAEVAQSPRYKITEKSQAVAFWCDPISGHATLYWYRQILGQGPELLVQFQDESVVDDSQLPKDRFSAERLKGVDSTLKIQPAELGDSAMYLCASSFTSGRAYNEQFFGPGTRLTVL.

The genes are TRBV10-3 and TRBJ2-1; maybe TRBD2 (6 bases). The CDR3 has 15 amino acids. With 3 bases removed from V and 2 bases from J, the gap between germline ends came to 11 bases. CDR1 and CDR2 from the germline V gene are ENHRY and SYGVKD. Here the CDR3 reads CAISEGGSTYNEQFF. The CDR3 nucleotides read TGTGCCATCAGTGAAGGAGGGAGCACCTACAATGAGCAGTTCTTC.

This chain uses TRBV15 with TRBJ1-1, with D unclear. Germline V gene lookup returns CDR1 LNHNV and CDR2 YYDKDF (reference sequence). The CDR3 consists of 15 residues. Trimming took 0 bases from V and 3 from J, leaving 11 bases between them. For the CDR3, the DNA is TGTGCCACCAGCAGAGATCTGGGAGGGTACACTGAAGCTTTCTTT. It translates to CATSRDLGGYTEAFF.

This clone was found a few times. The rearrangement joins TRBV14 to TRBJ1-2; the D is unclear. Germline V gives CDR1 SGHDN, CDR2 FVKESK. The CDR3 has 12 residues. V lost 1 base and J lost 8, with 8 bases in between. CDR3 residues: CASSQGLRGYTF. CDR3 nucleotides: TGTGCCAGCAGCCAAGGCCTACGGGGCTACACCTTC.

DNA of the CDR3: TGTGCCAGCAGTTCTCGGAGCGAGCAGTACTTC. Amino acid sequence: CASSSRSEQYF. The chain uses TRBV27 and TRBJ2-7; D ambiguous. The CDR3 extends over 11 amino acids. Trimming removed 4 bases at V and 6 bases at J, with 7 bases between. Germline values: CDR1 MNHEY, CDR2 SMNVEV (reference sequence).

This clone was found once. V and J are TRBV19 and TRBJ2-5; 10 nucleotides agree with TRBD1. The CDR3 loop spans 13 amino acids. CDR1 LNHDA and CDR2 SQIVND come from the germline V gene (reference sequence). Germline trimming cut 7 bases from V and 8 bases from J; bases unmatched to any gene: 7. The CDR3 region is CASNPGQGRTQYF. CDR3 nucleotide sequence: TGTGCCAGTAACCCGGGACAGGGGAGAACCCAGTACTTC.